Described below is a single T cell receptor (beta chain) sequence and its context. The data belong to a study of control samples from healthy donors and cancer patients. This CDR3 comprises 15 residues. With V trimmed by 4 bases and J by 3 bases, 5 bases remained unmatched. Germline CDR1 is LGHDT and CDR2 is YNNKEL (reference sequence). Repertoires were generated with immunoSEQ multiplex PCR, while TCRdb's copy carries only in-frame clones and drops some. The repertoire holds about 130,000 clones, with 90% to 95% as singletons. The rearrangement links TRBV3-1 (or the pseudogene TRBV3-2) to TRBJ2-7, with TRBD2 matching over 11 bases. The sample consisted of PBMCs. The sequence came from a man in his 60s with colorectal cancer. The CDR3 region has the DNA TGTGCCAGCAGCCGAACTAGCGGGGGCCTCTACGAGCAGTACTTC. This codes for CASSRTSGGLYEQYF.